This T cell receptor beta chain was recovered during a study of naive and memory T cell subsets. Both TRBC1 and TRBC2 were covered by a beta constant-region primer of two equimolar oligonucleotides. Ligation attached a single-stranded oligonucleotide with a 12-nucleotide UMI and the SP2 primer to the cDNA 3' end. Ligated cDNA was amplified by four rounds of PCR with nested alpha and beta constant-region primers and SP2. TCRdb processed the UMI-ligation and nested PCR reads anew with MiXCR; each CDR3 protein has one entry. The sample lists 130,000 to 150,000 distinct CDR3 sequences; more than 15% were seen once. To note about this clonotype: What it binds is unknown.

This CDR3 region has 15 residues. The V gene end was trimmed by 8 bases and the J gene end by 7 bases; junction bases not matched to a gene: 11. Per germline, CDR1 MNHEY and CDR2 SVGAGI. General study results and limits: Diversity fell and Gini index rose from naive through CM, EM, EMRA.

The receptor comes from a human donor in good health. J is TRBJ2-1 and V is TRBV6-5, with TRBD2 matching 10 bases. Material for sequencing was naive CD4+ T cells from blood. The CDR3 spells CASERWTSGTNEQFF. The DNA of the CDR3 is TGTGCCAGCGAGCGGTGGACTAGCGGTACTAATGAGCAGTTCTTC.